The 21 T cell receptor beta chains given below trace back to one sample, sequenced in a study of cytotoxic CD8 clonotypes in ibrutinib-treated CLL (dated by TCRdb to the early 2020s). The time point label on this specimen signifies: around 25 months on ibrutinib. The library came from the immunoSEQ multiplex PCR assay. Sourced from immuneACCESS, this table was stored by TCRdb with only in-frame sequences that have V and J called. A share of the clones is absent; for the studies checked, an unresolved V gene accounts for under half, and the remainder has no known explanation. This sample gives about 160,000 clones in total; 84% of them show up just once. The ten largest clones take up roughly 4.5% of the sample. This specimen consisted of PBMCs, obtained after 24 months of ibrutinib treatment. These receptor sequences come from a human donor with chronic lymphocytic leukemia.

This clone was picked up one time. This chain joins TRBV9 and TRBJ1-1, with TRBD1 identical over 8 bases. This CDR3 has 11 amino acids. V was clipped by 7 bases and J by 10 bases; unmatched bases: 6. Germline assignment: CDR1 SGDLS and CDR2 YYNGEE. CDR3 nucleotide sequence: TGTGCCAGCGGCACAGGGGGTGTAGCTTTCTTT. It codes for CASGTGGVAFF.

V gene TRBV5-3 combines with J gene TRBJ1-5; D is unclear. TRBV5-3 is an ORF, and what it does is uncertain. V shed 0 bases and J shed 3 bases, with 13 bases lying between them. This CDR3 is built from 16 residues. This CDR3 is CARSLGGCRDNQPQHF. CDR3 nucleotide sequence: TGTGCCAGAAGCTTGGGGGGATGTAGGGACAATCAGCCCCAGCATTTT.

The chain is built from TRBV5-1 and TRBJ1-2; 7 bases match TRBD1. The germline V gene encodes CDR1 SGHRS and CDR2 YFSETQ. This CDR3 has 14 amino acids. V shed 3 bases, J shed 2 bases, and the junction held 4 bases outside the gene matches. The CDR3 nucleotides are TGCGCCAGCAGCTCCGTGGACAGGAACTATGGCTACACCTTC. It specifies CASSSVDRNYGYTF.

The chain uses TRBV2 and TRBJ2-1; a possible D gene is TRBD1 (5 bases). Trimming cost V 2 bases and J 10 bases, with 15 bases left between them. Germline values: CDR1 SNHLY, CDR2 FYNNEI. This CDR3 region has 14 residues. This CDR3 reads CASSERGVRFEQFF. The CDR3, as DNA: TGTGCCAGCAGTGAAAGGGGCGTTCGATTCGAGCAGTTCTTC.

This clone was recorded only once. The rearrangement uses TRBV15 and TRBJ2-5; tentative D call: TRBD1 (5 bases). CDR3 length: 13 amino acids. Trimming pared 1 base from V and 5 bases from J, leaving 8 bases between. The germline gives CDR1 LNHNV, CDR2 YYDKDF (reference sequence). The DNA for the CDR3 is TGTGCCACCAGCAGAGTTAAGGGGGAGACCCAGTACTTC. Protein sequence: CATSRVKGETQYF.

CDR3 region: CASSAGDRRNEQFF. The DNA of the CDR3 is TGTGCCAGCAGCGCTGGGGACCGAAGGAATGAGCAGTTCTTC. The rearrangement joins TRBV6-1 to TRBJ2-1; D tentatively reads TRBD1 or TRBD2 (5 bases each). Germline V gene sequence: CDR1 MNHNS, CDR2 SASEGT. The V end lost 6 bases, the J end lost 7 bases, and 16 bases lay between the germline ends. CDR3 size: 14 residues.

The chain links TRBV9 to TRBJ1-2; D remains unclear. Germline lookup yields CDR1 SGDLS and CDR2 YYNGEE. V lost 2 bases to trimming and J lost 13 bases, with 21 bases between them. CDR3 length: 14 amino acids. The CDR3 protein is CASSVTESLSSSTF. CDR3 in DNA: TGTGCCAGCAGCGTTACGGAGTCCCTCTCTTCGTCCACCTTC.

The chain couples TRBV9 to TRBJ1-5; D may be TRBD1 (6 bases). CDR1 is SGDLS and CDR2 is YYNGEE in the germline V gene. There are 16 residues in the CDR3. The ends were cut back, 1 base at V and 0 bases at J, with 11 bases in the middle. The CDR3, as DNA: TGTGCCAGCAGCGTAAGGGGGGACGGTAGCAATCAGCCCCAGCATTTT. Translated: CASSVRGDGSNQPQHF.

The chain carries TRBV28 and TRBJ2-5; D remains ambiguous. This CDR3 region has 17 residues. CDR1 is MDHEN, CDR2 SYDVKM, per germline. V was trimmed by 3 bases and J by 0 bases, leaving 17 bases between them. The CDR3 is CASSFPPGLRYQETQYF. The CDR3, as DNA: TGTGCCAGCAGTTTCCCCCCTGGGCTGCGGTACCAAGAGACCCAGTACTTC. The full variable domain, with the rest looked up from reference TRBV28 and TRBJ2-5, is DVKVTQSSRYLVKRTGEKVFLECVQDMDHENMFWYRQDPGLGLRLIYFSYDVKMKEKGDIPEGYSVSREKKERFSLILESASTNQTSMYLCASSFPPGLRYQETQYFGPGTRLLVL.

This chain uses TRBV6-5 with TRBJ2-2; 7 nucleotides agree with TRBD1. V trimming: 2 bases; J trimming: 7 bases; junction bases outside the gene matches: 7. Germline V lookup: CDR1 MNHEY, CDR2 SVGAGI. CDR3 length: 15 residues. The CDR3 DNA is TGTGCCAGCAGTTACATACAGGGGCAGGGCGGGGAGCTGTTTTTT. Translation: CASSYIQGQGGELFF.

This clone was observed a few times. The chain recombines TRBV19 with TRBJ2-6; maybe TRBD1 (6 bases). The V gene's germline CDR1 is LNHDA and CDR2 SQIVND (reference sequence). Trimming left V 4 bases short and J 2 bases short, with 6 bases between. This CDR3 is built from 14 residues. In DNA, the CDR3 is TGTGCCAGTAGTACAGGGGCTGGGGCCAACGTCCTGACTTTC. Translation: CASSTGAGANVLTF. The whole variable domain, filled in from reference TRBV19 and TRBJ2-6, reads DGGITQSPKYLFRKEGQNVTLSCEQNLNHDAMYWYRQDPGQGLRLIYYSQIVNDFQKGDIAEGYSVSREKKESFPLTVTSAQKNPTAFYLCASSTGAGANVLTFGAGSRLTVL.

The V call is TRBV6-5, the J call TRBJ1-5; 7 nucleotides agree with TRBD1. The germline gives CDR1 MNHEY, CDR2 SVGAGI. The CDR3 runs to 15 residues. J gave up 4 bases and V 5 bases, and 8 bases lay outside the gene matches. CDR3 DNA sequence: TGTGCCAGCAGTCTCCGGGACAGCCTAAATCAGCCCCAGCATTTT. This sequence encodes CASSLRDSLNQPQHF.

This chain joins TRBV11-2 and TRBJ2-7; D tentatively reads TRBD1 or TRBD2 (5 bases each). CDR3 length equals 15 residues. Germline CDR1 and CDR2: SGHAT and FQNNGV. Trimming removed 1 base at V and 2 bases at J, with 12 bases between. The chain's CDR3 is CASSLGDGPTYEQYF. The CDR3 nucleotides read TGTGCCAGCAGCTTAGGGGACGGGCCTACCTACGAGCAGTACTTC.

This clone is a singleton in its sample. The chain has TRBV5-1 and TRBJ1-2; 8 nucleotides agree with TRBD1. The CDR3 sequence is 16 residues long. Per germline, CDR1 SGHRS and CDR2 YFSETQ. V shed 1 base, J shed 4 bases, and the junction held 9 bases outside the gene matches. The CDR3 spells CASSLLQGALPYGYTF. In nucleotides, the CDR3 is TGCGCCAGCAGCTTGCTTCAGGGGGCGCTCCCCTATGGCTACACCTTC. Complete variable domain (other parts from reference TRBV5-1 and TRBJ1-2): KAGVTQTPRYLIKTRGQQVTLSCSPISGHRSVSWYQQTPGQGLQFLFEYFSETQRNKGNFPGRFSGRQFSNSRSEMNVSTLELGDSALYLCASSLLQGALPYGYTFGSGTRLTVV.

This rearrangement joins TRBV28 to TRBJ1-1; 8 bases match TRBD1. The germline CDR1 and CDR2 sequences are MDHEN and SYDVKM. The ends lost 3 bases at V and 5 bases at J; junction bases unmatched: 8. The CDR3 covers 15 residues. CDR3 bases: TGTGCCAGCAGTTTCCTCCAACAGGGGGGAACTGAAGCTTTCTTT. Translating it yields CASSFLQQGGTEAFF.

The genes are TRBV27 and TRBJ2-1; 12 nucleotides agree with TRBD2. CDR3 length: 16 residues. CDR1 is MNHEY, CDR2 SMNVEV, per germline (reference sequence). Trimming took 7 bases from V and 4 from J; bases not matched to a gene: 8. In nucleotides, the CDR3 is TGTGCCAGCAACGCCGCTAGCGGGAGGGATTACAATGAGCAGTTCTTC. Translated: CASNAASGRDYNEQFF.

V gene TRBV5-1 combines with J gene TRBJ2-2; 8 bases are shared with TRBD2. The CDR3 has 16 residues. In germline, CDR1 is SGHRS, CDR2 YFSETQ. Trimming at V came to 0 bases and at J to 0 bases, leaving 1 base not matched to a gene. DNA for the CDR3: TGCGCCAGCAGCTTGGCAGCGGGGGCGAACACCGGGGAGCTGTTTTTT. This gives the protein CASSLAAGANTGELFF.

The chain is built from TRBV7-9 and TRBJ2-1, with 8 bases identical to TRBD2. The CDR3 runs 15 residues. Trimming took 5 bases from V and 5 from J; bases not matched to a gene: 8. Germline CDR1 SEHNR, CDR2 FQNEAQ (reference sequence). CDR3 region: CASSVGLGANNEQFF. In DNA, the CDR3 is TGTGCCAGCAGCGTGGGACTAGGGGCTAACAATGAGCAGTTCTTC.

The V gene is TRBV6-6, the J gene TRBJ2-7; D is uncertain. V shed 0 bases and J shed 5 bases, with 14 bases lying between them. Germline V gives CDR1 MNHNY, CDR2 SVGAGI (reference sequence). CDR3 size: 15 residues. The CDR3 loop is CASSYSPRYPNEQYF. Here the CDR3 DNA reads TGTGCCAGCAGTTACTCCCCCAGGTACCCCAACGAGCAGTACTTC.

V gene TRBV6-1 combines with J gene TRBJ2-2, with D uncertain. CDR1 MNHNS and CDR2 SASEGT come from the germline V gene. This CDR3 has 12 amino acids. V was clipped by 6 bases and J by 5 bases, with 7 bases between them. CDR3 DNA sequence: TGTGCCAGCAGATTTATGACCGGGGAGCTGTTTTTT. This encodes CASRFMTGELFF.

The genes are TRBV2 and TRBJ2-1; TRBD2 agrees at 12 bases. The CDR3 extends over 14 amino acids. Trimming removed 6 bases from V and 8 bases from J; junction bases left unmatched: 5. Germline CDR1 SNHLY, CDR2 FYNNEI. Here the CDR3 reads CASRLAGGSYEQFF. The DNA of the CDR3 is TGTGCCAGCAGACTAGCGGGAGGTAGTTATGAGCAGTTCTTC.